The clone carrying this T cell receptor beta chain was detected a few times. Antigen specificity is unknown. Germline V gene data show CDR1 as MNHNY and CDR2 as SVGAGI (reference sequence). The CDR3 runs 12 residues. V lost 11 bases to trimming and J lost 0 bases, with 10 bases between them. The data belong to a study of tumor-infiltrating lymphocytes in localized non-small cell lung cancer. Study details: Patients included smokers and never-smokers with various histologies, some sampled after neoadjuvant chemotherapy.

The repertoire was sequenced with immunoSEQ multiplex PCR; TCRdb's copy has only in-frame clones and lacks some. The sample consists of more than 15,000 clones, approximately 72% of them appearing once. Study results and limitations: Immunotypes IM1 and IM2 had similar TCR-derived T-cell fractions. Different pieces of the same tissue were used for each assay.

The sequenced sample was lung tumor tissue. J is TRBJ1-1 and V is TRBV6-6; D gene ambiguous. The sequence came from a human donor with non-small cell lung cancer. This chain's CDR3 is CAVVKMNTEAFF. The CDR3 region has the DNA TGTGCCGTCGTGAAAATGAACACTGAAGCTTTCTTT.